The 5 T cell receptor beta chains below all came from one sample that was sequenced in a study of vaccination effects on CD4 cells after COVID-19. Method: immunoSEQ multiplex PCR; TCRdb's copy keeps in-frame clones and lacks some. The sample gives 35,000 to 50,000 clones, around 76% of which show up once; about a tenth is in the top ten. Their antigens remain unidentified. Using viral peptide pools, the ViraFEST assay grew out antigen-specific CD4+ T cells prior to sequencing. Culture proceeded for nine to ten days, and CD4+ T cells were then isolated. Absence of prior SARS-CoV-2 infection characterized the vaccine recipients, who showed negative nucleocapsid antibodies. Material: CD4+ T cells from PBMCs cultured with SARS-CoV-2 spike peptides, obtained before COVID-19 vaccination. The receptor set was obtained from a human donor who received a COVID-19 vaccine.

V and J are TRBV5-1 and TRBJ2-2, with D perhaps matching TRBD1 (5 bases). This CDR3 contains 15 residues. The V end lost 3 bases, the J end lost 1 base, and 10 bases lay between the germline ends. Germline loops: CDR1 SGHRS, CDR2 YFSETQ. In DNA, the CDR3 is TGCGCCAGCAGCTCGAGACAGATGAACACCGGGGAGCTGTTTTTT. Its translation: CASSSRQMNTGELFF.

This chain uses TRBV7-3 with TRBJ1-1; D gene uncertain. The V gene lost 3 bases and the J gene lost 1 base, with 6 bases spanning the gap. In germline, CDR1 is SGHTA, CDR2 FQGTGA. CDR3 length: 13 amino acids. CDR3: CASSFNQNTEAFF. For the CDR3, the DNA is TGTGCCAGCAGCTTTAACCAGAACACTGAAGCTTTCTTT.

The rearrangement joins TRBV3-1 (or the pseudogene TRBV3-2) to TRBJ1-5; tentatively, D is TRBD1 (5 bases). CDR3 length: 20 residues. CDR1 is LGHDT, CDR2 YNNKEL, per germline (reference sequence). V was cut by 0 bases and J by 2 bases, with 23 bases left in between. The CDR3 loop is CASSQDPLGTAGRGNQPQHF. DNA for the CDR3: TGTGCCAGCAGCCAAGATCCTCTTGGGACGGCTGGTAGGGGCAATCAGCCCCAGCATTTT.

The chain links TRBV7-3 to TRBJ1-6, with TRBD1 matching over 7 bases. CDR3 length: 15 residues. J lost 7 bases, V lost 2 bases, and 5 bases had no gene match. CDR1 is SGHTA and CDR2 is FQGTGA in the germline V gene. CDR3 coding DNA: TGTGCCAGCAGCTTAGAAGGACAGGCGAATTCACCCCTCCACTTT. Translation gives CASSLEGQANSPLHF.

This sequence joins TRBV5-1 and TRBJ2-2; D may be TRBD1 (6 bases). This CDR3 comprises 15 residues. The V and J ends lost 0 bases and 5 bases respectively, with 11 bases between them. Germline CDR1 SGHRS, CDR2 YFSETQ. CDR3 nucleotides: TGCGCCAGCAGCTTGGGGGCAGGGGCTACCGGGGAGCTGTTTTTT. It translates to CASSLGAGATGELFF.